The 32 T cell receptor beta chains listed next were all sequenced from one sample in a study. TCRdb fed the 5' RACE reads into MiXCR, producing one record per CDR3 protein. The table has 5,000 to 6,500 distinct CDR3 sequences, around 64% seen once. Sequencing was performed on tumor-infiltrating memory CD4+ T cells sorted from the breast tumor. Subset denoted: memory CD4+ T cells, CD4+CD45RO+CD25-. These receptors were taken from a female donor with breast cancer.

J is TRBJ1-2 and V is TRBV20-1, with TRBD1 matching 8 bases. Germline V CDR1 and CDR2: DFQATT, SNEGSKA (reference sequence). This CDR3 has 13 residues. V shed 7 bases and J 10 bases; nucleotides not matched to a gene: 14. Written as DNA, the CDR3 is TGCAGTGTTAGGCAGGGGGCAATCCCTAACTACACCTTC. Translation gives CSVRQGAIPNYTF.

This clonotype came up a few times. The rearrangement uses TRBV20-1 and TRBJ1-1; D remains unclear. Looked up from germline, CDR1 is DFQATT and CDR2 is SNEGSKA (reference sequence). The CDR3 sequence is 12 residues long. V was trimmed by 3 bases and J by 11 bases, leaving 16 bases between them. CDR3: CSARKGLMEAFF. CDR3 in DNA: TGCAGTGCTAGGAAAGGGTTGATGGAGGCTTTCTTT.

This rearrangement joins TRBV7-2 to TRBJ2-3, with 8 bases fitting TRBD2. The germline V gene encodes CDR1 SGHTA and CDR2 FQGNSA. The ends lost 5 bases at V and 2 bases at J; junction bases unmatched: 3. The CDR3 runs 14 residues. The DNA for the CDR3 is TGTGCCAGCAGCGGCGGGGGGCCCACAGATACGCAGTATTTT. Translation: CASSGGGPTDTQYF. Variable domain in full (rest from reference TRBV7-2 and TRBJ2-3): GAGVSQSPSNKVTEKGKDVELRCDPISGHTALYWYRQSLGQGLEFLIYFQGNSAPDKSGLPSDRFSAERTGGSVSTLTIQRTQQEDSAVYLCASSGGGPTDTQYFGPGTRLTVL.

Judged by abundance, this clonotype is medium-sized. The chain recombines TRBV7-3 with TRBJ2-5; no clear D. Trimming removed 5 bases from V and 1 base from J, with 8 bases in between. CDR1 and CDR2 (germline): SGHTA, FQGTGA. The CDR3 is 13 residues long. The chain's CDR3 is CASSPTRQETQYF. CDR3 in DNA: TGTGCCAGCAGCCCAACCCGCCAAGAGACCCAGTACTTC.

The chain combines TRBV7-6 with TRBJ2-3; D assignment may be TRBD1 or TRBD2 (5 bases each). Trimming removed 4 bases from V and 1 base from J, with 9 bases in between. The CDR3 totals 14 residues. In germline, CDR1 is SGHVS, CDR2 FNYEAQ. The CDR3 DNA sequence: TGTGCCAGCAGCTCAAGGGGAGGCACAGATACGCAGTATTTT. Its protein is CASSSRGGTDTQYF.

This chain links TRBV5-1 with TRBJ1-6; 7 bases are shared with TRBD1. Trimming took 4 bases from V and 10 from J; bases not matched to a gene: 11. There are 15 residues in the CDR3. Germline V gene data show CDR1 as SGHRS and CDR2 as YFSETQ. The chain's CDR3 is CASSKSTGAESPLHF. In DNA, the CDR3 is TGCGCCAGCAGCAAATCAACAGGGGCTGAGTCACCCCTCCACTTT.

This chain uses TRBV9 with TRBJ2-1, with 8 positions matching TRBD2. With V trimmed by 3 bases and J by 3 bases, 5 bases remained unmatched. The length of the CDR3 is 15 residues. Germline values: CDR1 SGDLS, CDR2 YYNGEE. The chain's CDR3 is CASSASGSIYNEQFF. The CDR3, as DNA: TGTGCCAGCAGCGCCAGCGGGAGTATCTACAATGAGCAGTTCTTC.

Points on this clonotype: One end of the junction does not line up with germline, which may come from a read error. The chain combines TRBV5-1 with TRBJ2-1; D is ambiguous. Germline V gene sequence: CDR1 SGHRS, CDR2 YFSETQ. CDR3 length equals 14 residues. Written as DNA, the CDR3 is TGCGCCAGCAGCTTGGATGCCAGAAACAATGAGCAGTCCTTC. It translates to CASSLDARNNEQSF.

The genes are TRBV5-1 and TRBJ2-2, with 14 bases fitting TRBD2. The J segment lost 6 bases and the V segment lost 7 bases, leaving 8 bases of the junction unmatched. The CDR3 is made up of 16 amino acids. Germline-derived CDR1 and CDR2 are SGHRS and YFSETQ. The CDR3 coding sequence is TGCGCCAGCCGGACTAGCGGGAGGACCGCCGCCGGGGAGCTGTTTTTT. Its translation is CASRTSGRTAAGELFF.

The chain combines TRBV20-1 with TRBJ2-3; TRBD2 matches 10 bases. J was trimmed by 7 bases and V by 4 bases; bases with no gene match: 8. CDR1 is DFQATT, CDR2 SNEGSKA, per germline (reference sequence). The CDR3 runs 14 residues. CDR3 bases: TGCAGTGCTAAACCGGGACTAGCGATGCATACGCAGTATTTT. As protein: CSAKPGLAMHTQYF.

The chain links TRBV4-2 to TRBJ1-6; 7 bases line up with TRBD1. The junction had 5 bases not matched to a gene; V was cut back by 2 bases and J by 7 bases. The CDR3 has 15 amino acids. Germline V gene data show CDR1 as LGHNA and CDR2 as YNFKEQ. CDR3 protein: CASSQPPGQNSPLHF. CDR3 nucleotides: TGTGCCAGCAGCCAACCTCCGGGACAGAATTCACCCCTCCACTTT.

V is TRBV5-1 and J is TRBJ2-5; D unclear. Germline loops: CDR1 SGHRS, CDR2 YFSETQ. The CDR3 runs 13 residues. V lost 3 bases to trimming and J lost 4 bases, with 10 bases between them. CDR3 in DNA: TGCGCCAGCAGCTCAGGACCTACAGAGACCCAGTACTTC. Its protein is CASSSGPTETQYF. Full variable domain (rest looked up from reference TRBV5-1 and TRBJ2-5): KAGVTQTPRYLIKTRGQQVTLSCSPISGHRSVSWYQQTPGQGLQFLFEYFSETQRNKGNFPGRFSGRQFSNSRSEMNVSTLELGDSALYLCASSSGPTETQYFGPGTRLLVL.

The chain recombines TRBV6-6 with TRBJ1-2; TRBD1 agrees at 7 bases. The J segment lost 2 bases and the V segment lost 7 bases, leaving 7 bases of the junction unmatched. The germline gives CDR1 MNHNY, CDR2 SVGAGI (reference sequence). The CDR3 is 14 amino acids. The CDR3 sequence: CASTKTGDNYGYTF. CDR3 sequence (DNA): TGTGCCAGCACCAAAACAGGGGACAACTATGGCTACACCTTC.

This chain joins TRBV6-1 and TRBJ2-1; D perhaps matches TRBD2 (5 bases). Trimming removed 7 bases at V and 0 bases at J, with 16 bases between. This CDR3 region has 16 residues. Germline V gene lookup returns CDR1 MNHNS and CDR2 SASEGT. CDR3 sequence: CASKRPGRSSYNEQFF. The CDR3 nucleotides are TGTGCCAGCAAACGGCCGGGAAGAAGCTCCTACAATGAGCAGTTCTTC.

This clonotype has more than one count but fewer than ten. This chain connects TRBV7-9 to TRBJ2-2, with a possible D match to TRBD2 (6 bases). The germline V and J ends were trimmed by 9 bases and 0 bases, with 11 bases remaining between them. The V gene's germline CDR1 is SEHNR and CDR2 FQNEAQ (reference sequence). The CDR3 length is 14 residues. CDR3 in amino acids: CASNGGPNTGELFF. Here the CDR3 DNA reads TGTGCCAGTAACGGGGGTCCGAACACCGGGGAGCTGTTTTTT.

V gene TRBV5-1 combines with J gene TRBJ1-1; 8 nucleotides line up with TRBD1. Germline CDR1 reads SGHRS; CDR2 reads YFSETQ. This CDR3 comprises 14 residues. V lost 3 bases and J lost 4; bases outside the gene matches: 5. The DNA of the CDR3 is TGCGCCAGCAGCTCTACAACAGGGGGCACTGAAGCTTTCTTT. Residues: CASSSTTGGTEAFF.

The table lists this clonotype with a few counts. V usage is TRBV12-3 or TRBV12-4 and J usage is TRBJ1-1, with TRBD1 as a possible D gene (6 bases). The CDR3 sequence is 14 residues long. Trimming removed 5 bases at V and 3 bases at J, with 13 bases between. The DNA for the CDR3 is TGTGCCAGCAGTCGCACAGGGTCCGACACTGAAGCTTTCTTT. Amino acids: CASSRTGSDTEAFF.

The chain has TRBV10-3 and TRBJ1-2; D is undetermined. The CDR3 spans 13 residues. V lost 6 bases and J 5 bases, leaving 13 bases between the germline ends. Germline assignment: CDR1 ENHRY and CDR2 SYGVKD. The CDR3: CAIRSPPEYGYTF. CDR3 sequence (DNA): TGTGCCATCAGATCGCCACCGGAATATGGCTACACCTTC.

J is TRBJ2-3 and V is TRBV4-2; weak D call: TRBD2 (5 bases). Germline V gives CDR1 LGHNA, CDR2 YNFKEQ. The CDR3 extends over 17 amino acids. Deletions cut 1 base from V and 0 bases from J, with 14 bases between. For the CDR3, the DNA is TGTGCCAGCAGCCAAGGAAGGATCAGCGGCAGCACAGATACGCAGTATTTT. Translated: CASSQGRISGSTDTQYF.

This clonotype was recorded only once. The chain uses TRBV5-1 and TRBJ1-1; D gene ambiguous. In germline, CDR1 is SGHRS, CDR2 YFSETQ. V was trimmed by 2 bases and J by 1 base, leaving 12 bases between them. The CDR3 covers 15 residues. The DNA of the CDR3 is TGCGCCAGCAGCTTAGCCTTGGGGAGGAACACTGAAGCTTTCTTT. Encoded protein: CASSLALGRNTEAFF.

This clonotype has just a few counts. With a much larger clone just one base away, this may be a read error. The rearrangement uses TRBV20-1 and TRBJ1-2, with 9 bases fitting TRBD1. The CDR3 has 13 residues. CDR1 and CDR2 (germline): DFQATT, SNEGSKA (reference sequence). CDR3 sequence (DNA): TGCAGTTCAAATCCAACAGGGGGCTATGGCTCCACCTTC. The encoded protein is CSSNPTGGYGSTF.

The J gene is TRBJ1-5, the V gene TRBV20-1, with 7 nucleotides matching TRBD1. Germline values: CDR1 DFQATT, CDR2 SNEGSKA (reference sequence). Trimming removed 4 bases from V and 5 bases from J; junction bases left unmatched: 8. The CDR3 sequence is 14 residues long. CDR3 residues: CSATSGTADQPQHF. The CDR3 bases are TGCAGTGCTACATCCGGGACAGCAGATCAGCCCCAGCATTTT.

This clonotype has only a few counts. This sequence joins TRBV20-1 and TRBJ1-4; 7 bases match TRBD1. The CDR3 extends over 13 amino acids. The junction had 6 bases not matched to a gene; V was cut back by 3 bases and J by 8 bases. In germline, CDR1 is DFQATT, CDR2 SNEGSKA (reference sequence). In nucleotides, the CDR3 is TGCAGTGCTAGCAAGGGGGCGACCGAAAAACTGTTTTTT. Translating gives CSASKGATEKLFF.

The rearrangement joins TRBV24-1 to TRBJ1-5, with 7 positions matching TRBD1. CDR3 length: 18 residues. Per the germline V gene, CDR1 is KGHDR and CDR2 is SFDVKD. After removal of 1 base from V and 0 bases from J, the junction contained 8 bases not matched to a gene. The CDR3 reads CATSDLVPRGNSNQPQHF. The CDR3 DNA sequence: TGTGCCACCAGTGATTTAGTCCCCAGGGGGAATAGCAATCAGCCCCAGCATTTT.

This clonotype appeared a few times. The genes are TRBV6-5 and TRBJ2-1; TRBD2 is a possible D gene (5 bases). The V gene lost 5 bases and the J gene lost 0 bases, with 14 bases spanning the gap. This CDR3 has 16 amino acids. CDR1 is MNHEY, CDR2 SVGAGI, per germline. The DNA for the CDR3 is TGTGCCAGCAGTACATCCCTGGCGGGCTCCTACAATGAGCAGTTCTTC. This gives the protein CASSTSLAGSYNEQFF.

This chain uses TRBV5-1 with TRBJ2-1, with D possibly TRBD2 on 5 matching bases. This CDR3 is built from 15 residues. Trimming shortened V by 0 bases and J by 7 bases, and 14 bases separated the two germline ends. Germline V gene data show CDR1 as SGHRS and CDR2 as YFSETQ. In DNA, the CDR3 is TGCGCCAGCAGCTTGGTAGTGGGAGAGAGGAATGAGCAGTTCTTC. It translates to CASSLVVGERNEQFF. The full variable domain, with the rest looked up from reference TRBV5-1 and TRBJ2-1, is KAGVTQTPRYLIKTRGQQVTLSCSPISGHRSVSWYQQTPGQGLQFLFEYFSETQRNKGNFPGRFSGRQFSNSRSEMNVSTLELGDSALYLCASSLVVGERNEQFFGPGTRLTVL.

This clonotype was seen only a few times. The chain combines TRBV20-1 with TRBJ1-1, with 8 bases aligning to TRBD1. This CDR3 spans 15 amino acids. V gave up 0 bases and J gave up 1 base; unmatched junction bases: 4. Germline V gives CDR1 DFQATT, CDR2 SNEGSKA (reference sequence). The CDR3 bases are TGCAGTGCTAGAGATACAGGGGGGCCGAACACTGAAGCTTTCTTT. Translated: CSARDTGGPNTEAFF.

The CDR3 loop is CASSLTTFGDTQYF. The CDR3, as DNA: TGCGCCAGCAGCTTGACCACGTTCGGAGATACGCAGTATTTT. The chain couples TRBV5-1 to TRBJ2-3; D uncertain. Trimming took off 1 base at V and 5 bases at J, with 11 bases between the two ends. The CDR3 spans 14 residues. The V gene's germline CDR1 is SGHRS and CDR2 YFSETQ.

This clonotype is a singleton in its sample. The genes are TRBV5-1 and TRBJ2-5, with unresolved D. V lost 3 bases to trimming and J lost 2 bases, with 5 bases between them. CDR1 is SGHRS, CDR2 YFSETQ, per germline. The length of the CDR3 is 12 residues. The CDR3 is CASSSGQETQYF. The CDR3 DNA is TGCGCCAGCAGCTCCGGTCAAGAGACCCAGTACTTC.

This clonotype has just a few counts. The CDR3 protein is CASSELRGGQETQYF. The CDR3 DNA sequence: TGTGCCAGCAGTGAACTCCGGGGGGGCCAAGAGACCCAGTACTTC. The rearrangement joins TRBV12-3 or TRBV12-4 to TRBJ2-5; 8 positions match TRBD2. J gave up 1 base and V 5 bases, and 6 bases lay outside the gene matches. CDR3 length: 15 amino acids.

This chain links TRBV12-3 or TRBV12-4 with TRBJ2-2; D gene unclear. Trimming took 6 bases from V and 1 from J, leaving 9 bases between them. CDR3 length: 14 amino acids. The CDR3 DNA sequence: TGTGCCAGCAGCTGGGCGATGAACACCGGGGAGCTGTTTTTT. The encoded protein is CASSWAMNTGELFF.

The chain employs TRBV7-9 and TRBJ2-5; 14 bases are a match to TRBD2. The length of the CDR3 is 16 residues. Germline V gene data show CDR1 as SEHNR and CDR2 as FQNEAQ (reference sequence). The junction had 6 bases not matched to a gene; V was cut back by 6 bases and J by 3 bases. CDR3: CASSQRTSGGKETQYF. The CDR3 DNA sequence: TGTGCCAGCAGTCAAAGGACTAGCGGGGGGAAAGAGACCCAGTACTTC.